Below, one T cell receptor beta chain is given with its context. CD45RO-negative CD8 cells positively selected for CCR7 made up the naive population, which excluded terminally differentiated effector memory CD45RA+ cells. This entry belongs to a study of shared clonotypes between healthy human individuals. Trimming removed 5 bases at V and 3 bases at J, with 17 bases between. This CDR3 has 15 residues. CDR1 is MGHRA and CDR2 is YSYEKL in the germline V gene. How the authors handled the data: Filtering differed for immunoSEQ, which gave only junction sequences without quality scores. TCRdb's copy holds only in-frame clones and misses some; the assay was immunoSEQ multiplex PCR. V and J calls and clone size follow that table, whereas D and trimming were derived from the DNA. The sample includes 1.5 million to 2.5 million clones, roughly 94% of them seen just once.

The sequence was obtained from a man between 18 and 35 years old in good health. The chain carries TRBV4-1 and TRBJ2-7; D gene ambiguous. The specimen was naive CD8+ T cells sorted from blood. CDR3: CASSFQASGDYEQYF. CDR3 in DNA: TGCGCCAGCAGCTTTCAGGCCTCCGGAGACTACGAGCAGTACTTC.